These 18 T cell receptor beta chains were sequenced from one sample in a study of identical twins. One entry per CDR3 protein, called by TCRdb with MiXCR from the 5' RACE reads. The table lists some 660,000 distinct CDR3 sequences, 8.6% of them singletons. These data are also associated with another study on yellow fever vaccine responses in identical twins.

Specimen: PBMCs. Source of these receptors: a woman younger than 35 in good health.

This chain joins TRBV7-8 and TRBJ2-6, with 9 bases lining up with TRBD1. The V and J ends lost 0 bases and 4 bases, in that order; junction bases with no gene match: 7. This CDR3 spans 18 amino acids. Germline lookup yields CDR1 SGHVS and CDR2 FQNEAQ. The CDR3 nucleotides are TGTGCCAGCAGCTTAGCTGGGACAGGGTTTATGGGGGCCAACGTCCTGACTTTC. Encoded protein: CASSLAGTGFMGANVLTF.

This clonotype was seen a handful of times. V usage is TRBV6-1 and J usage is TRBJ1-1, with TRBD1 matching 10 bases. This CDR3 region has 16 residues. Germline values: CDR1 MNHNS, CDR2 SASEGT. V was clipped by 7 bases and J by 1 base; unmatched bases: 9. CDR3 sequence (DNA): TGTGCCAGCATCGCTCCGAGACAGGGGGCGAACACTGAAGCTTTCTTT. Amino acids: CASIAPRQGANTEAFF.

This clonotype was detected many times. V usage is TRBV29-1 and J usage is TRBJ2-2; D gene ambiguous. This CDR3 comprises 13 residues. Germline V lookup: CDR1 SQVTM, CDR2 ANQGSEA. The V end was cut by 5 bases, the J end by 4 bases, with 11 bases between. The CDR3 DNA reads as TGCAGCGTTAAGCGTGGTGGCACCGGGGAGCTGTTTTTT. Protein: CSVKRGGTGELFF.

This clonotype was seen more than once but under ten times. The CDR3 DNA is TGCAGTGCTCCGCTTCGGTACACCGGGGAGCTGTTTTTT. It is translated as CSAPLRYTGELFF. V gene TRBV20-1 combines with J gene TRBJ2-2; D is uncertain. Between the trimmed V and J ends, which lost 5 bases and 3 bases, there was a span of 10 bases. The CDR3 consists of 13 residues. Germline V gene lookup returns CDR1 DFQATT and CDR2 SNEGSKA (reference sequence).

The J gene is TRBJ2-3, the V gene TRBV7-9; no clear D gene. The CDR3 is made up of 14 amino acids. CDR1 is SEHNR and CDR2 is FQNEAQ in the germline V gene (reference sequence). Trimming took off 1 base at V and 3 bases at J, with 8 bases between the two ends. In nucleotides, the CDR3 is TGTGCCAGCAGCTTAGACCCACTAACAGATACGCAGTATTTT. Translating gives CASSLDPLTDTQYF.

V gene TRBV6-9 combines with J gene TRBJ2-5; D remains ambiguous. The CDR3 loop spans 16 amino acids. Germline CDR1 MNHGY, CDR2 SVAAGI. The V end lost 4 bases, the J end lost 5 bases, and 20 bases lay between the germline ends. CDR3 in DNA: TGTGCCAGCAGTTTGTGTGGTTGCGAATTGGTGGAGACCCAGTACTTC. Residues: CASSLCGCELVETQYF.

This clonotype was seen a few times. The chain has TRBV6-2 or TRBV6-3 and TRBJ2-7; D is possibly TRBD1 (6 bases). Germline CDR1 is MNHEY and CDR2 is SVGEGT. This CDR3 contains 12 residues. Trimming removed 6 bases at V and 6 bases at J, with 12 bases between. The CDR3 loop is CASSLTGLEQYF. The CDR3 bases are TGTGCCAGCAGCTTGACAGGTCTCGAGCAGTACTTC.

This clonotype has only a few counts. The V call is TRBV10-3, the J call TRBJ2-2; TRBD1 matches at 7 bases. The junction had 4 bases not matched to a gene; V was cut back by 3 bases and J by 6 bases. Germline V gives CDR1 ENHRY, CDR2 SYGVKD. CDR3 size: 14 residues. The CDR3 loop reads CAISDGTVAGELFF. DNA for the CDR3: TGTGCCATCAGTGATGGGACAGTTGCCGGGGAGCTGTTTTTT.

This clonotype was counted ten times or more. This chain joins TRBV28 and TRBJ2-7; D is undetermined. Trimming took 3 bases from V and 0 from J, leaving 15 bases between them. CDR3 length equals 16 residues. CDR1 is MDHEN and CDR2 is SYDVKM in the germline V gene. DNA of the CDR3: TGTGCCAGCAGTTTTCGGCCAGCCAGAAGCTCCTACGAGCAGTACTTC. It is translated as CASSFRPARSSYEQYF.

This clonotype was detected a few times. The V and J genes are TRBV3-1 and TRBJ1-2; D call uncertain. The germline V gene has CDR1 LGHDT and CDR2 YNNKEL (reference sequence). V shed 4 bases and J shed 4 bases, with 10 bases lying between them. The CDR3 sequence is 13 residues long. The CDR3 DNA reads TGTGCCAGCAGCCTCGAGGATCGCTATGGCTACACCTTC. It is translated as CASSLEDRYGYTF.

J is TRBJ2-7 and V is TRBV6-2 or TRBV6-3, with 8 bases matching TRBD2. Germline trimming cut 0 bases from V and 3 bases from J; bases unmatched to any gene: 4. The CDR3 extends over 15 amino acids. CDR1 and CDR2 (germline): MNHEY, SVGEGT. CDR3 protein: CASSYSLAGGYEQYF. The CDR3 DNA reads as TGTGCCAGCAGTTACTCCTTGGCGGGAGGCTACGAGCAGTACTTC.

A word on this clonotype: The junction and the germline gene differ at one end; a read error may be behind it. The V and J genes are TRBV30 and TRBJ2-7; possible D gene TRBD2, 5 bases. The CDR3 has 14 residues. Germline V gene data show CDR1 as GTSNPN and CDR2 as SVGIG (reference sequence). CDR3 DNA: TGTGCCGGGAGTAGGGAGCTTAGCTCCTACGAGCAGTACTTC. This translates into CAGSRELSSYEQYF.

Many counts were recorded for this clonotype. The rearrangement joins TRBV7-2 to TRBJ2-3; 9 nucleotides agree with TRBD2. The V gene end was trimmed by 1 base and the J gene end by 3 bases; junction bases not matched to a gene: 5. Germline lookup yields CDR1 SGHTA and CDR2 FQGNSA. This CDR3 is 16 amino acids long. CDR3 in DNA: TGTGCCAGCAGCTTAGTGCCGGGACTAGCAACAGATACGCAGTATTTT. Residues: CASSLVPGLATDTQYF.

This clonotype was seen at least ten times. The rearrangement joins TRBV29-1 to TRBJ2-1; D is undetermined. The CDR3 length is 12 residues. Germline CDR1 and CDR2: SQVTM and ANQGSEA. The V gene lost 5 bases and the J gene lost 8 bases, with 13 bases spanning the gap. The CDR3 loop is CSVSPLTDEQFF. CDR3 in DNA: TGCAGCGTTTCACCTCTTACGGATGAGCAGTTCTTC.

This clonotype was recorded many times. The chain combines TRBV15 with TRBJ1-5; 9 nucleotides agree with TRBD1. The CDR3 covers 15 residues. J gave up 4 bases and V 6 bases, and 7 bases lay outside the gene matches. CDR1 and CDR2 (germline): LNHNV, YYDKDF (reference sequence). The DNA for the CDR3 is TGTGCCACCAGTCCGGGACAGGGTTCGAATCAGCCCCAGCATTTT. Translation: CATSPGQGSNQPQHF.

This chain links TRBV18 with TRBJ2-1, with 12 positions matching TRBD2. The CDR3 contains 17 residues. Per the germline V gene, CDR1 is KGHSH and CDR2 is LQKENI. The V segment lost 3 bases and the J segment 4 bases; nucleotides outside the gene matches: 7. CDR3 in amino acids: CASSPRLAGEPYNEQFF. The DNA of the CDR3 is TGTGCCAGCTCACCCCGACTAGCGGGGGAACCATACAATGAGCAGTTCTTC.

This clonotype was counted at least ten times. This chain uses TRBV24-1 with TRBJ2-3; maybe TRBD1 (6 bases). Trimming removed 4 bases from V and 2 bases from J, with 9 bases in between. CDR1 is KGHDR, CDR2 SFDVKD, per germline. The CDR3 totals 14 residues. CDR3 amino acids: CATSERTATDTQYF. The DNA of the CDR3 is TGTGCCACCAGTGAGCGGACAGCCACAGATACGCAGTATTTT.

This clonotype appeared many times. The chain couples TRBV7-9 to TRBJ2-6; the D call may be TRBD1 or TRBD2 (5 bases each). In germline, CDR1 is SEHNR, CDR2 FQNEAQ (reference sequence). There are 15 residues in the CDR3. With 5 bases removed from V and 2 bases from J, the gap between germline ends came to 10 bases. The CDR3 region has the DNA TGTGCCAGCAGCGTCCAGGGACCTGGGGCCAACGTCCTGACTTTC. Protein sequence: CASSVQGPGANVLTF.